The 5 T cell receptor beta chains in this list originate from one sample, sequenced in a study of T cells in Graves' hyperthyroidism and ophthalmopathy. RNA transcripts gave rise to amplified TCR beta CDR3 regions. The HTBI primer set drove a first-round RT-PCR of the TCR CDR3. A single record per CDR3 protein comes from TCRdb applying MiXCR to the multiplex PCR reads. The sample has a few hundred thousand distinct CDR3 sequences; 46% are singletons. Source material: peripheral blood or thyroid tissue (not recorded which). Source of these receptors: a woman in her late teens or twenties with Graves' hyperthyroidism.

This clonotype has a count of ten or more. CDR3 in DNA: TGTGCCAGCAGCTTTCGGCGGGAGGTAACCTACGAGCAGTACTTC. The encoded protein is CASSFRREVTYEQYF. This chain links TRBV11-2 with TRBJ2-7; TRBD2 matches 8 bases. Germline V CDR1 and CDR2: SGHAT, FQNNGV. CDR3 length: 15 residues. Trimming at V came to 3 bases and at J to 2 bases, leaving 6 bases not matched to a gene.

This chain joins TRBV5-5 and TRBJ2-3; 13 nucleotides agree with TRBD2. Germline V lookup: CDR1 SGHKS, CDR2 YYEKEE (reference sequence). CDR3 length: 16 amino acids. Trimming took 4 bases from V and 3 from J; bases not matched to a gene: 5. The CDR3 DNA reads as TGTGCCAGCAGCCCCGGACTAGCGGGAGTGACAGATACGCAGTATTTT. This codes for CASSPGLAGVTDTQYF.

This clonotype was counted at least ten times. The rearrangement joins TRBV5-1 to TRBJ2-6, with 12 bases aligning to TRBD2. Germline CDR1 is SGHRS and CDR2 is YFSETQ. V shed 4 bases, J shed 0 bases, and the junction held 8 bases outside the gene matches. The CDR3 runs to 19 residues. The CDR3 loop reads CASSLTGTSGFSGANVLTF. For the CDR3, the DNA is TGCGCCAGCAGCCTAACCGGGACTAGCGGGTTCTCTGGGGCCAACGTCCTGACTTTC.

This clonotype has a count of ten or more. This chain joins TRBV5-1 and TRBJ1-1; D may be TRBD1 (5 bases). The CDR3 covers 13 residues. V was trimmed by 3 bases and J by 7 bases, leaving 13 bases between them. Germline V gives CDR1 SGHRS, CDR2 YFSETQ. The CDR3 nucleotides read TGCGCCAGCAGCTCGGACACCCCTTTTGAAGCTTTCTTT. It yields the protein CASSSDTPFEAFF.

This clonotype was counted many times. The rearrangement uses TRBV7-2 and TRBJ1-6; TRBD1 matches 7 bases. Germline V gives CDR1 SGHTA, CDR2 FQGNSA. With 1 base clipped from V and 14 bases from J, the junction kept 14 bases outside the gene matches. The CDR3 has 16 amino acids. CDR3 region: CASSLGAATGSTSLHF. For the CDR3, the DNA is TGTGCCAGCAGCTTAGGGGCAGCGACAGGGTCCACCTCCCTCCACTTT.